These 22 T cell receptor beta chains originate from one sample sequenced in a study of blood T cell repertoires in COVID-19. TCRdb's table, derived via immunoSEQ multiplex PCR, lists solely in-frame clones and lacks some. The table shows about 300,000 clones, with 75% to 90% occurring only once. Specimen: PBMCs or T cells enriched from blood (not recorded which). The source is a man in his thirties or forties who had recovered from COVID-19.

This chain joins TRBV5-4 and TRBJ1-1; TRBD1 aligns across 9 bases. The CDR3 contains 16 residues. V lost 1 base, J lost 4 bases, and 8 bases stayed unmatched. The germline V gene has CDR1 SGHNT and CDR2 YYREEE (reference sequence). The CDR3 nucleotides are TGTGCCAGCAGCTTGCCTAAACAGGGGGCAGCCACTGAAGCTTTCTTT. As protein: CASSLPKQGAATEAFF.

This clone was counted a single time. The CDR3 region is CASSLEARGGARYEQYF. The CDR3 nucleotides are TGTGCCAGCAGCTTAGAGGCTCGAGGGGGGGCCAGGTACGAGCAGTACTTC. J is TRBJ2-7 and V is TRBV7-2, with D perhaps matching TRBD2 (7 bases). Germline lookup yields CDR1 SGHTA and CDR2 FQGNSA. Trimming left V 1 base short and J 4 bases short, with 20 bases between. CDR3 length: 17 residues.

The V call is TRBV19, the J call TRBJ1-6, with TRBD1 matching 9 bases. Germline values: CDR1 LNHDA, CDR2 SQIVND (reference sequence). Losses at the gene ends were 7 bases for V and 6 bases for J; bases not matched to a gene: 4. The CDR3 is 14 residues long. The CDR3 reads CASKSGQGNSPLHF. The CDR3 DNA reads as TGTGCCAGTAAGTCGGGACAGGGTAATTCACCCCTCCACTTT. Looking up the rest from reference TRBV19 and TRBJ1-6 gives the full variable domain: DGGITQSPKYLFRKEGQNVTLSCEQNLNHDAMYWYRQDPGQGLRLIYYSQIVNDFQKGDIAEGYSVSREKKESFPLTVTSAQKNPTAFYLCASKSGQGNSPLHFGNGTRLTVT.

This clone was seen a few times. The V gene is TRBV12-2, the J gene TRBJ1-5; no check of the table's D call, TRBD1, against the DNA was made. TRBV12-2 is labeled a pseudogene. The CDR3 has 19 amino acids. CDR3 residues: CASRLNGTGQTYSNQPQHF. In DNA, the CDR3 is TGTGCAAGTCGCCTTAACGGGACAGGGCAAACCTATAGCAATCAGCCCCAGCATTTT.

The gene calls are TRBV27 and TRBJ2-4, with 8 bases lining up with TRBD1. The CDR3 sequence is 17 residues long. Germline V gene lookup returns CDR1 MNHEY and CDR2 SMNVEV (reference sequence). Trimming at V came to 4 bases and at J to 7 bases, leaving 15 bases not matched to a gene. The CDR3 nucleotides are TGTGCCAGCAGTTCCTCAGGACAGGGTGGGTTTAGGAACATTCAGTACTTC. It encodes CASSSSGQGGFRNIQYF.

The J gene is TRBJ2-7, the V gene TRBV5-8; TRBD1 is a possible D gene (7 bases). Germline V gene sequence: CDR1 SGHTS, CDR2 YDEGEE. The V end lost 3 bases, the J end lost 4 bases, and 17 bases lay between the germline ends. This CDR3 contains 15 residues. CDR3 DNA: TGTGCCAGCAGCTGGAACAGGGGAGGAGTTTACGAGCAGTACTTC. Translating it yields CASSWNRGGVYEQYF.

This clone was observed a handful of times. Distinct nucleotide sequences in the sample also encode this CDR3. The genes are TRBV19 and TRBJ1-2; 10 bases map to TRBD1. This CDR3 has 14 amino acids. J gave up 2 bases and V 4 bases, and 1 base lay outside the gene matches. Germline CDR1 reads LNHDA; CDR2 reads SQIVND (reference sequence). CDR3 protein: CASSRDRGNYGYTF. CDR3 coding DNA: TGTGCCAGTAGTAGGGACAGGGGCAACTATGGCTACACCTTC.

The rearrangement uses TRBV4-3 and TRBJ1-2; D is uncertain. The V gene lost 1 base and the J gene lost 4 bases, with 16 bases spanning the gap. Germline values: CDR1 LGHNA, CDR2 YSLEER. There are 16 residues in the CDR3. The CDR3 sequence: CASSQGYSAGSYGYTF. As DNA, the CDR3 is TGCGCCAGCAGCCAAGGGTACTCGGCGGGGAGCTATGGCTACACCTTC.

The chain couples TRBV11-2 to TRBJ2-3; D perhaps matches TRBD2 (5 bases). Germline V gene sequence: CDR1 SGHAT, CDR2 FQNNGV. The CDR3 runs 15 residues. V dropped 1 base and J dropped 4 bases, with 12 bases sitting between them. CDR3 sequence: CASSLGGLDSDTQYF. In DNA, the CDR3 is TGTGCCAGCAGCTTAGGAGGGCTAGATTCAGATACGCAGTATTTT.

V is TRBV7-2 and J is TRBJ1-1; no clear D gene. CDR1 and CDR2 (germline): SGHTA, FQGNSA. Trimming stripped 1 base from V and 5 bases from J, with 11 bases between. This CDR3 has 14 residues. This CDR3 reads CASSLDSVRTEAFF. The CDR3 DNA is TGTGCCAGCAGCTTAGACAGTGTAAGAACTGAAGCTTTCTTT.

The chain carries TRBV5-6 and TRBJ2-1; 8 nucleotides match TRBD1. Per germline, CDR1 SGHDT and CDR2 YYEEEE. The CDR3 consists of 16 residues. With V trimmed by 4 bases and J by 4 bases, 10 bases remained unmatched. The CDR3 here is CASSPLDRAKYNEQFF. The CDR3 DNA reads TGTGCCAGCAGCCCCTTGGACAGGGCCAAATACAATGAGCAGTTCTTC.

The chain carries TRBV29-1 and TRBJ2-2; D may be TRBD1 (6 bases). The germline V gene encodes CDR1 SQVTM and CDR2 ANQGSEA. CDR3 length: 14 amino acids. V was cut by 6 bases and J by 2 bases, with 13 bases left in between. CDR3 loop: CSVTRGGNTGELFF. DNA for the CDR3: TGCAGCGTGACCCGAGGGGGAAACACCGGGGAGCTGTTTTTT.

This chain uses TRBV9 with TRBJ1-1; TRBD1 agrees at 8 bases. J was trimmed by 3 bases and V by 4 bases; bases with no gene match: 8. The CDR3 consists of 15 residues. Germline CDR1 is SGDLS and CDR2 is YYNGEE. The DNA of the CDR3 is TGTGCCAGCAGCCCTAGACAGGGGAGGGACACTGAAGCTTTCTTT. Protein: CASSPRQGRDTEAFF. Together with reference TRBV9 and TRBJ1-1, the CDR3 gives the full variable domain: DSGVTQTPKHLITATGQRVTLRCSPRSGDLSVYWYQQSLDQGLQFLIQYYNGEERAKGNILERFSAQQFPDLHSELNLSSLELGDSALYFCASSPRQGRDTEAFFGQGTRLTVV.

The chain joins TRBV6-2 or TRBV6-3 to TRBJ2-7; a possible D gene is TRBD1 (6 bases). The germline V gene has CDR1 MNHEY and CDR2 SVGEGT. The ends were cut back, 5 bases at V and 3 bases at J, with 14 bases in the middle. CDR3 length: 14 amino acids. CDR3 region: CASSGPGHLYEQYF. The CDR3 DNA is TGTGCCAGCAGTGGACCGGGACATCTCTACGAGCAGTACTTC.

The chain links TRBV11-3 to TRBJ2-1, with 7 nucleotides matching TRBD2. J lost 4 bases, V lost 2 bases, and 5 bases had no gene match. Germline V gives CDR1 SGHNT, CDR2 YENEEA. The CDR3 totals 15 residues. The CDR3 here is CASSLRRGGYNEQFF. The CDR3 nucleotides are TGTGCCAGCAGCTTACGGCGCGGGGGATACAATGAGCAGTTCTTC.

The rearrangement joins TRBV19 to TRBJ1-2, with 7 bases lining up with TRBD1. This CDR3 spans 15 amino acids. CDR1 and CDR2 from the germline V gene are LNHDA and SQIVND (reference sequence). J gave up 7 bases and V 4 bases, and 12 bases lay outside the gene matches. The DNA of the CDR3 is TGTGCCAGTAGTACCCACAGGGGTAGCAGTTTTGGCTACACCTTC. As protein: CASSTHRGSSFGYTF.

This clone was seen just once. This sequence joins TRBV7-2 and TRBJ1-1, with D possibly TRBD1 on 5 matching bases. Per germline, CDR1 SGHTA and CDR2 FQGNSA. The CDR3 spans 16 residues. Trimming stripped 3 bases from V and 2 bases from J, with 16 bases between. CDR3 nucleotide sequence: TGTGCCAGCAGCTTCCCGGCGGGAGGGACCAACACTGAAGCTTTCTTT. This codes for CASSFPAGGTNTEAFF.

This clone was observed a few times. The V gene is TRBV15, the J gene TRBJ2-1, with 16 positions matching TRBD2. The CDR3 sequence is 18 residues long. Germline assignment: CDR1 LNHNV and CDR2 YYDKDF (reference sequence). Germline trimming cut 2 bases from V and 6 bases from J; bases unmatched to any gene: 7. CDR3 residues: CATSRPGLAGGLGNEQFF. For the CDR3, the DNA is TGTGCCACCAGCAGACCGGGACTAGCGGGGGGGCTGGGCAATGAGCAGTTCTTC. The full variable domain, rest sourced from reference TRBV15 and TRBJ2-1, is DAMVIQNPRYQVTQFGKPVTLSCSQTLNHNVMYWYQQKSSQAPKLLFHYYDKDFNNEADTPDNFQSRRPNTSFCFLDIRSPGLGDTAMYLCATSRPGLAGGLGNEQFFGPGTRLTVL.

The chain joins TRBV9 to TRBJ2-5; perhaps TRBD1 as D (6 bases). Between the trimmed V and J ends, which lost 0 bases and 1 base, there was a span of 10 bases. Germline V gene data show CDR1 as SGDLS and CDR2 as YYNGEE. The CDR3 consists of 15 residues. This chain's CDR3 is CASSVEPRGQETQYF. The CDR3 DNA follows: TGTGCCAGCAGCGTAGAACCCAGGGGCCAAGAGACCCAGTACTTC.

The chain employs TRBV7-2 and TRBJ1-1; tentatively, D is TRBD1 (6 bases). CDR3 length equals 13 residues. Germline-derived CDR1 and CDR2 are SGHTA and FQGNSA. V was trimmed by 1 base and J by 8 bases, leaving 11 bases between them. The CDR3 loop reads CASSLGPDREAFF. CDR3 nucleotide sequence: TGTGCCAGCAGCTTAGGCCCGGACAGAGAAGCTTTCTTT.

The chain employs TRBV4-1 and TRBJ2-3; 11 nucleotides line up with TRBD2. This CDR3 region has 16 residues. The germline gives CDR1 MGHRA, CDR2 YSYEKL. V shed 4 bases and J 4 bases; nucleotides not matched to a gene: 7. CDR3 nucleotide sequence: TGCGCCAGCAGCCCACAGATGACTAGCGGGGCAGATACGCAGTATTTT. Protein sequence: CASSPQMTSGADTQYF.

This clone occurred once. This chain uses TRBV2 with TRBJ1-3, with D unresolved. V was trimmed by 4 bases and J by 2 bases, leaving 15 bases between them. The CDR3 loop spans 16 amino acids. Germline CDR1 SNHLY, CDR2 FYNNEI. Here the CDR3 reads CASSVGGQGAGNTIYF. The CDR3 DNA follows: TGTGCCAGCAGTGTAGGCGGCCAAGGAGCTGGAAACACCATATATTTT.